The 14 T cell receptor beta chains presented below share a single source sample, sequenced in a study of beta chain features in type 1 diabetes. General observations from the study: TCRB CDR3s from Type 1 diabetes patients were moderately but significantly shorter in all four CD4+ subsets.

Their target antigens are unknown. Sequencing targeted expressed TCRB transcripts, as all isolated RNA had been reverse transcribed. Sequencing was performed with immunoSEQ multiplex PCR; in TCRdb, only in-frame clones are kept and a portion is missing. The table records hundreds of thousands of clones, around an eighth of them present only once. The sequencing sample was made of naive CD4+ T cells from blood. The source of these receptors is a man aged 18-30 years with type 1 diabetes.

This chain links TRBV5-1 with TRBJ2-1; perhaps TRBD2 as D (5 bases). Germline CDR1 reads SGHRS; CDR2 reads YFSETQ. The CDR3 consists of 13 residues. V lost 2 bases, J lost 4 bases, and 7 bases lay in between. The CDR3 region has the DNA TGCGCCAGCAGCTTAAGGGAGTACAATGAGCAGTTCTTC. Translating it yields CASSLREYNEQFF.

In its sample, this clone was seen a few times. This chain joins TRBV4-3 and TRBJ1-1; D not resolved. V dropped 0 bases and J dropped 11 bases, with 19 bases sitting between them. The length of the CDR3 is 15 residues. Germline CDR1 is LGHNA and CDR2 is YSLEER. The CDR3, as DNA: TGCGCCAGCAGCCAAGAAGGGCCGTCGGGTGAGCGGGCTTTCTTT. Residues: CASSQEGPSGERAFF.

The gene calls are TRBV5-1 and TRBJ2-1; the D gene could be TRBD1 or TRBD2 (6 bases each). Trimming pared 4 bases from V and 9 bases from J, leaving 23 bases between. The length of the CDR3 is 16 residues. Germline loops: CDR1 SGHRS, CDR2 YFSETQ. CDR3: CASSIEWGALASEQFF. In nucleotides, the CDR3 is TGCGCCAGCAGCATTGAGTGGGGGGCGCTGGCCAGTGAGCAGTTCTTC.

The sample holds a few counts of this clone. CDR3 DNA: TGTGCCAGCTCACCCCCCCGGGGTATGATCACTGAAGCTTTCTTT. It specifies CASSPPRGMITEAFF. The chain recombines TRBV18 with TRBJ1-1; D remains unclear. CDR3 size: 15 residues. Trimming pared 3 bases from V and 4 bases from J, leaving 15 bases between. The germline V gene encodes CDR1 KGHSH and CDR2 LQKENI.

This clone showed up just a few times. The V gene is TRBV20-1, the J gene TRBJ1-2; 9 bases fit TRBD1. The germline V gene encodes CDR1 DFQATT and CDR2 SNEGSKA (reference sequence). The CDR3 is made up of 11 amino acids. The V segment lost 6 bases and the J segment 11 bases; nucleotides outside the gene matches: 7. CDR3 DNA: TGCAGTGCCATGAAACAGGGGGCGTACACCTTC. This translates into CSAMKQGAYTF.

Only a few counts were recorded for this clone. The CDR3 DNA reads as TGTGCCAGTAGTTCGAGACAGGGTCGAGGCTACACCTTC. Protein product: CASSSRQGRGYTF. This chain joins TRBV19 and TRBJ1-2; 7 bases fit TRBD1. The germline V gene has CDR1 LNHDA and CDR2 SQIVND (reference sequence). The CDR3 loop spans 13 amino acids. V trimming: 5 bases; J trimming: 8 bases; junction bases outside the gene matches: 8.

This clone has more than one count but fewer than ten. The genes are TRBV29-1 and TRBJ1-2; possible D gene TRBD1, 5 bases. CDR1 is SQVTM and CDR2 is ANQGSEA in the germline V gene. The V end was cut by 6 bases, the J end by 0 bases, with 14 bases between. The CDR3 sequence is 14 residues long. This CDR3 is CSVDSGSSNYGYTF. The CDR3 DNA is TGCAGCGTCGATTCAGGGAGCTCTAACTATGGCTACACCTTC.

This clone was detected only a few times. The rearrangement uses TRBV9 and TRBJ2-1, with no clear D. Trimming stripped 4 bases from V and 5 bases from J, with 10 bases between. Germline V CDR1 and CDR2: SGDLS, YYNGEE. CDR3 length equals 13 residues. This CDR3 is CASSLLLDNEQFF. The CDR3 DNA follows: TGTGCCAGCAGCTTGCTTCTTGACAATGAGCAGTTCTTC.

This clone was observed a few times. The chain carries TRBV7-9 and TRBJ2-6, with 8 bases lining up with TRBD1. This CDR3 is 16 amino acids long. Trimming removed 4 bases from V and 0 bases from J; junction bases left unmatched: 2. The V gene's germline CDR1 is SEHNR and CDR2 FQNEAQ (reference sequence). The CDR3 region is CASSWTGNSGANVLTF. The CDR3 DNA is TGTGCCAGCAGCTGGACAGGGAACTCTGGGGCCAACGTCCTGACTTTC.

On this clone itself: The junction shows a germline mismatch at one end, possibly a read error. The rearrangement uses TRBV2 and TRBJ2-1; 9 nucleotides align to TRBD2. This CDR3 spans 16 amino acids. The germline gives CDR1 SNHLY, CDR2 FYNNEI. CDR3: CASREGGGALRNEQFF. The CDR3 region has the DNA TGTGCCAGCAGGGAAGGCGGGGGGGCCTTGAGGAATGAGCAGTTCTTC.

This sequence joins TRBV2 and TRBJ1-4; D is perhaps TRBD1 (6 bases). The CDR3 totals 17 residues. Germline-derived CDR1 and CDR2 are SNHLY and FYNNEI. V shed 2 bases and J shed 0 bases, with 13 bases lying between them. The chain's CDR3 is CASSESPTGATNEKLFF. CDR3 bases: TGTGCCAGCAGTGAATCACCGACAGGTGCAACTAATGAAAAACTGTTTTTT.

The V and J genes are TRBV6-9 and TRBJ1-2, with unresolved D. The CDR3 extends over 13 amino acids. CDR1 and CDR2 (germline): MNHGY, SVAAGI. Trimming stripped 10 bases from V and 2 bases from J, with 14 bases between. In DNA, the CDR3 is TGTGCCACCCACGAAAGGGAAAACTATGGCTACACCTTC. As protein: CATHERENYGYTF.

This clone was observed a few times. One junction end disagrees with the germline gene, perhaps due to a read error. The chain carries TRBV28 and TRBJ1-1, with D maybe TRBD1 (6 bases). CDR1 is MDHEN and CDR2 is SYDVKM in the germline V gene. The CDR3 extends over 11 amino acids. The CDR3, as DNA: TGTGCCAGCAATTTAGGGGGACCAGCTTTCTTT. It translates to CASNLGGPAFF.

This clone appeared a few times. CDR3: CASSADRSNYGYTF. Written as DNA, the CDR3 is TGTGCCAGCAGCGCGGACAGGAGTAACTATGGCTACACCTTC. This rearrangement joins TRBV9 to TRBJ1-2; 7 nucleotides agree with TRBD1. This CDR3 has 14 amino acids. Looked up from germline, CDR1 is SGDLS and CDR2 is YYNGEE. The V gene end was trimmed by 3 bases and the J gene end by 1 base; junction bases not matched to a gene: 3.